Presented here are 14 T cell receptor beta chains from one specimen sequenced in a study of human T cells and chemical hapten exposure. Via MiXCR, TCRdb re-called the RACE reads, giving one row per CDR3 protein. The sample holds roughly 130,000 distinct CDR3 sequences, roughly 9% seen once. The time point is: healthy volunteer bleed at 2 weeks. Whole blood that had not been fractionated was the source of extracted total RNA. Input material: whole blood. The source is a male donor in good health. Some clones in this sample may be carry-over from other donors' samples.

This clonotype was seen a few times. The rearrangement joins TRBV6-5 to TRBJ2-7; weak D call: TRBD1 (5 bases). Germline V gives CDR1 MNHEY, CDR2 SVGAGI. The CDR3 is 15 amino acids. The germline V and J ends were trimmed by 2 bases and 2 bases, with 13 bases remaining between them. CDR3 in amino acids: CASSYSRDRTYEQYF. The CDR3 region has the DNA TGTGCCAGCAGTTACAGCAGGGATAGGACCTACGAGCAGTACTTC.

The chain uses TRBV20-1 and TRBJ2-1; TRBD2 aligns across 12 bases. V lost 6 bases to trimming and J lost 6 bases; unmatched junction nucleotides: 3. This CDR3 spans 13 amino acids. Germline CDR1 and CDR2: DFQATT and SNEGSKA (reference sequence). CDR3 protein: CSAKLAGGNEQFF. Written as DNA, the CDR3 is TGCAGTGCCAAACTAGCGGGAGGCAATGAGCAGTTCTTC.

This clonotype was observed a handful of times. The chain recombines TRBV5-8 with TRBJ2-5; D is possibly TRBD1 (6 bases). CDR3 length: 17 amino acids. Trimming shortened V by 1 base and J by 5 bases, and 21 bases separated the two germline ends. Germline V gene lookup returns CDR1 SGHTS and CDR2 YDEGEE. The chain's CDR3 is CASSLRTTGILRETQYF. The CDR3 DNA reads as TGTGCCAGCAGCTTGCGAACCACAGGGATTTTACGGGAGACCCAGTACTTC.

This clonotype was counted many times. The V gene is TRBV6-5, the J gene TRBJ1-4; D is unclear. The CDR3 sequence is 12 residues long. V was cut by 5 bases and J by 10 bases, with 11 bases left in between. Germline V lookup: CDR1 MNHEY, CDR2 SVGAGI. The CDR3: CASSPPRGKLFF. The CDR3 DNA follows: TGTGCCAGCAGTCCCCCCCGGGGAAAACTGTTTTTT.

As regards this clonotype: This may stem from a read error, because a much larger clone lies one nucleotide away. The chain employs TRBV11-3 and TRBJ2-1; D is perhaps TRBD2 (7 bases). The germline V gene encodes CDR1 SGHNT and CDR2 YENEEA. The CDR3 totals 14 residues. CDR3 sequence (DNA): TGTACCAGCAGCTTAGGGGGGGACTACAATGAGCAGTTCTTC. Translated: CTSSLGGDYNEQFF.

The gene calls are TRBV10-1 and TRBJ1-2; a possible D gene is TRBD1 (5 bases). V lost 0 bases, J lost 10 bases, and 12 bases lay in between. This CDR3 region has 13 residues. Germline values: CDR1 WNHNN, CDR2 SYGVQD (reference sequence). For the CDR3, the DNA is TGCGCCAGCAGTGAGTCTGGGACTAAGGTCTACACCTTC. This codes for CASSESGTKVYTF.

In this sample, this clonotype turned up once. A much larger clone differs by one base, so this may be a read error. V gene TRBV27 combines with J gene TRBJ2-5, with D possibly being TRBD1 or TRBD2 (5 bases each). CDR3 length: 14 amino acids. Germline V gene lookup returns CDR1 MNHEY and CDR2 SMNVEV (reference sequence). The CDR3 bases are TGTGCCAGCAGTGAAGGGTCTCCGTCGGGGACCGAGTACTTC. Translation gives CASSEGSPSGTEYF.

The CDR3 spells CASSRKVFQPQHF. The CDR3, as DNA: TGTGCCAGCAGCAGGAAAGTGTTTCAGCCCCAGCATTTT. The chain has TRBV25-1 and TRBJ1-5, with D hard to call. There are 13 residues in the CDR3. Trimming pared 6 bases from V and 6 bases from J, leaving 12 bases between. Per the germline V gene, CDR1 is MGHDK and CDR2 is SYGVNS. Full variable domain (outside the CDR3, taken from reference TRBV25-1 and TRBJ1-5): EADIYQTPRYLVIGTGKKITLECSQTMGHDKMYWYQQDPGMELHLIHYSYGVNSTEKGDLSSESTVSRIRTEHFPLTLESARPSHTSQYLCASSRKVFQPQHFGDGTRLSIL.

This clonotype has ten or more counts. The chain recombines TRBV6-2 or TRBV6-3 with TRBJ2-6, with 8 bases fitting TRBD1. This CDR3 has 17 amino acids. CDR1 and CDR2 from the germline V gene are MNHEY and SVGEGT. The junction had 7 bases not matched to a gene; V was cut back by 6 bases and J by 0 bases. CDR3 amino acids: CASSPDRVGSGANVLTF. Here the CDR3 DNA reads TGTGCCAGCAGCCCGGACAGGGTCGGCTCTGGGGCCAACGTCCTGACTTTC.

This clonotype was seen many times. The chain has TRBV29-1 and TRBJ2-5, with D unclear. The V gene lost 3 bases and the J gene lost 7 bases, with 9 bases spanning the gap. Germline V gives CDR1 SQVTM, CDR2 ANQGSEA. CDR3 length equals 11 residues. DNA of the CDR3: TGCAGCGTTGACCCTATCGGGACCCAGTACTTC. The encoded protein is CSVDPIGTQYF. The variable domain in full, with the rest retrieved from reference TRBV29-1 and TRBJ2-5, is SAVISQKPSRDICQRGTSLTIQCQVDSQVTMMFWYRQQPGQSLTLIATANQGSEATYESGFVIDKFPISRPNLTFSTLTVSNMSPEDSSIYLCSVDPIGTQYFGPGTRLLVL.

On this clonotype: The junction and the germline gene differ at one end; a read error may be behind it. V usage is TRBV7-2 and J usage is TRBJ2-3; D remains unclear. CDR3 length: 16 residues. Germline V CDR1 and CDR2: SGHTA, FQGNSA. The CDR3 is CASSFPPDGFTYTQYF. CDR3 coding DNA: TGTGCCAGCAGCTTTCCCCCCGACGGTTTCACATATACGCAGTATTTT.

This clonotype was counted between two and nine times. The chain uses TRBV12-3 or TRBV12-4 and TRBJ2-7; D uncertain. V was trimmed by 3 bases and J by 2 bases, leaving 11 bases between them. The CDR3 extends over 14 amino acids. CDR3 loop: CASSFHPPPYEQYF. The CDR3 region has the DNA TGTGCCAGCAGTTTTCATCCTCCGCCCTACGAGCAGTACTTC.

At least ten counts were recorded for this clonotype. The CDR3 region has the DNA TGCGCCAGCAGCTTGGTATGGGGGGAAGTGAACACTGAAGCTTTCTTT. Protein product: CASSLVWGEVNTEAFF. V usage is TRBV5-1 and J usage is TRBJ1-1; D is perhaps TRBD1 (5 bases). V gave up 0 bases and J gave up 0 bases, with 12 bases separating them. The germline V gene encodes CDR1 SGHRS and CDR2 YFSETQ. CDR3 length equals 16 residues.

This clonotype has a handful of counts. The rearrangement uses TRBV3-1 and TRBJ2-7; 10 nucleotides line up with TRBD1. Germline CDR1 and CDR2: LGHDT and YNNKEL (reference sequence). This CDR3 is built from 16 residues. The ends lost 1 base at V and 6 bases at J; junction bases unmatched: 9. CDR3 DNA: TGTGCCAGCAGCCAAGGCTCCGGGACAGGGGTCATCGAGCAGTACTTC. Its protein product is CASSQGSGTGVIEQYF.